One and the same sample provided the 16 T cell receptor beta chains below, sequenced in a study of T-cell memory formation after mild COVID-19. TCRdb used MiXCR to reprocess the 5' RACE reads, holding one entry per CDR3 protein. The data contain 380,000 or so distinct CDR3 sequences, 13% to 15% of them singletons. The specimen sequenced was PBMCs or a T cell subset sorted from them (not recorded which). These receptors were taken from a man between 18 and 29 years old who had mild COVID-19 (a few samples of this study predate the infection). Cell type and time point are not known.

In DNA form, the CDR3 reads TGTGCCAGCAGCTTATTATGGGGCATGAACACTGAAGCTTTCTTT. Translated, it gives CASSLLWGMNTEAFF. The chain has TRBV7-2 and TRBJ1-1, with D possibly being TRBD1 (5 bases). V was shortened by 2 bases and J by 0 bases, with 10 bases between the two germline ends. The CDR3 extends over 15 amino acids. The germline V gene has CDR1 SGHTA and CDR2 FQGNSA.

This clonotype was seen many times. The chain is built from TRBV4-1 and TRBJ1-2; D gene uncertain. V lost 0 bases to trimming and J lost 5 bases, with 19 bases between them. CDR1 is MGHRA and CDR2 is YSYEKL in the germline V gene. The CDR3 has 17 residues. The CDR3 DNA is TGCGCCAGCAGCCAAGAAATCAACTTGGCAGGTCGTTATGGCTACACCTTC. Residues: CASSQEINLAGRYGYTF.

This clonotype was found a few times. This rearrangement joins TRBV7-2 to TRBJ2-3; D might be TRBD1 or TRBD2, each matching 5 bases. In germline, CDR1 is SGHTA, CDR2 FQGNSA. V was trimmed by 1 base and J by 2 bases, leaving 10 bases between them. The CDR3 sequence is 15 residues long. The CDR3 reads CASSLGGANTDTQYF. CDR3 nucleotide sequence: TGTGCCAGCAGCTTAGGAGGGGCCAACACAGATACGCAGTATTTT.

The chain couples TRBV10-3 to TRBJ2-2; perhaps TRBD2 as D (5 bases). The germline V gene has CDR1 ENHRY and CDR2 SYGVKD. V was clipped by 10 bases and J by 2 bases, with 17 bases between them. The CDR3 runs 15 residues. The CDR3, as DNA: TGTGCCACGTTTGGACTGCAGAATAACACCGGGGAGCTGTTTTTT. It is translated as CATFGLQNNTGELFF.

CDR3 DNA sequence: TGTGCCAGCAGCTACCTTGCAGGGGGGCATGAAAAACTGTTTTTT. It encodes CASSYLAGGHEKLFF. The chain joins TRBV6-5 to TRBJ1-4, with 7 bases matching TRBD1. The junction had 10 bases not matched to a gene; V was cut back by 6 bases and J by 6 bases. The germline V gene has CDR1 MNHEY and CDR2 SVGAGI. This CDR3 spans 15 amino acids.

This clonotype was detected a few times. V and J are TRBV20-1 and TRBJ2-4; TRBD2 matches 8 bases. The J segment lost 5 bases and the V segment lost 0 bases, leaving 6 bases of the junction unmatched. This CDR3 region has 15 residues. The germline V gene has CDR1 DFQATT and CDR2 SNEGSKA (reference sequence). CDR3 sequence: CSAREGSGVENIQYF. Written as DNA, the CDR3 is TGCAGTGCTAGAGAAGGTAGCGGGGTTGAAAACATTCAGTACTTC.

CDR3 region: CASSLGRTGGEQYF. The CDR3 DNA reads as TGCGCCAGCAGCTTGGGGCGGACAGGGGGCGAGCAGTACTTC. The J gene is TRBJ2-7, the V gene TRBV5-1, with 10 bases lining up with TRBD1. Trimming cost V 0 bases and J 6 bases; bases outside gene matches: 3. CDR3 length: 14 residues. Germline CDR1 reads SGHRS; CDR2 reads YFSETQ.

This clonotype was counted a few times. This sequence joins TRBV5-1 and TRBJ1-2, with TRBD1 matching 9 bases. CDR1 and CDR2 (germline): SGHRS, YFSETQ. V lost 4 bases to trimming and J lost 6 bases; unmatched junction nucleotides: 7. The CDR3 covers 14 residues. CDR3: CASSPQGAEHGYTF. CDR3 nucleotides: TGCGCCAGCAGCCCACAGGGGGCAGAACATGGCTACACCTTC.

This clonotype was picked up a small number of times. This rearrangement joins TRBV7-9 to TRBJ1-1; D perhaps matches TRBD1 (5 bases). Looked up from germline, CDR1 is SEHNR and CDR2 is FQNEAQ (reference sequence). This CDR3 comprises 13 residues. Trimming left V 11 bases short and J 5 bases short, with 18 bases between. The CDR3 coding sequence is TGTGCCCAGGAGCAACTGGGGGGAACTGAAGCTTTCTTT. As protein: CAQEQLGGTEAFF.

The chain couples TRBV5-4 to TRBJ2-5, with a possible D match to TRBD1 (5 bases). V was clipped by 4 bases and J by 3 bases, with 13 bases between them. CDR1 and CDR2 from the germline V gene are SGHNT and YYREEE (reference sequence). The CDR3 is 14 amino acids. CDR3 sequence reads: CASSPTATEETQYF. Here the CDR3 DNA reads TGTGCCAGCAGCCCGACAGCTACTGAAGAGACCCAGTACTTC.

The CDR3 sequence: CASSEWSREGVADTQYF. DNA for the CDR3: TGTGCCAGCAGTGAATGGTCACGGGAGGGAGTCGCAGATACGCAGTATTTT. The rearrangement uses TRBV25-1 and TRBJ2-3; 8 nucleotides match TRBD2. Germline CDR1 and CDR2: MGHDK and SYGVNS. After removal of 1 base from V and 4 bases from J, the junction contained 10 bases not matched to a gene. There are 17 residues in the CDR3.

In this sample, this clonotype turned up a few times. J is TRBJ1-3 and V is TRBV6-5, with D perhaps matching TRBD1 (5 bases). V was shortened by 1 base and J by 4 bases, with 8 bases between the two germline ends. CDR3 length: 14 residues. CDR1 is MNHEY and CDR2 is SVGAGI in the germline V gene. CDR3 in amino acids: CASSYWGPGNTIYF. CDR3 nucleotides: TGTGCCAGCAGTTACTGGGGCCCGGGAAACACCATATATTTT.

CDR3 loop: CASSQVPGPHPDTQYF. The CDR3 DNA sequence: TGTGCCAGCAGCCAAGTCCCGGGACCCCATCCAGATACGCAGTATTTT. This rearrangement joins TRBV3-1 to TRBJ2-3, with D perhaps TRBD1 or TRBD2 (5 bases each). The CDR3 is 16 residues long. V was cut by 1 base and J by 4 bases, with 15 bases left in between. The germline gives CDR1 LGHDT, CDR2 YNNKEL (reference sequence).

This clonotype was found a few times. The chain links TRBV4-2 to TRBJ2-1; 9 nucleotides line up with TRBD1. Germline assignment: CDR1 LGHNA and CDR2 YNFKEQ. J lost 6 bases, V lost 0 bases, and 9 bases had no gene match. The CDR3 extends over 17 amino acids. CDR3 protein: CASSQEGGGQGFNEQFF. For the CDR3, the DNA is TGTGCCAGCAGCCAAGAGGGCGGAGGACAGGGGTTCAATGAGCAGTTCTTC.

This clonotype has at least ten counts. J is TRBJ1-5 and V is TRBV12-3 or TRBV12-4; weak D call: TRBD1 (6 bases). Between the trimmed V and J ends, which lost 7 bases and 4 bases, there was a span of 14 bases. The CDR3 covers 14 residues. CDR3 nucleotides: TGTGCCAGCACCCTGGGGGCGGGAAATCAGCCCCAGCATTTT. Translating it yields CASTLGAGNQPQHF.

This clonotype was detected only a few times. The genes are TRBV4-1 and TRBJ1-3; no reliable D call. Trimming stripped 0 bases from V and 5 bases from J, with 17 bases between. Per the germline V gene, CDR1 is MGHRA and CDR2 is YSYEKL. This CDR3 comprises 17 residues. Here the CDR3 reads CASSQDSVGGGRNTIYF. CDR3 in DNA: TGCGCCAGCAGCCAAGATTCGGTCGGAGGTGGGAGAAACACCATATATTTT.